The 22 T cell receptor beta chains listed next were all sequenced from one sample in a study. MiXCR, run by TCRdb on the RT-PCR reads, gives a single entry per CDR3 protein. The table lists more than 550,000 distinct CDR3 sequences, approximately 14% of them singletons. Sequencing was performed on memory CD4+ T cells from blood. The receptors derive from a female donor in good health, serving as a healthy control.

The V call is TRBV3-1, the J call TRBJ2-1; D is uncertain. Germline V lookup: CDR1 LGHDT, CDR2 YNNKEL (reference sequence). The length of the CDR3 is 14 residues. The V gene lost 4 bases and the J gene lost 2 bases, with 9 bases spanning the gap. The CDR3 DNA is TGTGCCAGCAGCCCTTTCTCAGCCTACAATGAGCAGTTCTTC. Translating it yields CASSPFSAYNEQFF.

This clonotype was found many times. This chain uses TRBV20-1 with TRBJ1-1, with D unclear. Per germline, CDR1 DFQATT and CDR2 SNEGSKA (reference sequence). The CDR3 covers 11 residues. The V and J ends lost 7 bases and 1 base respectively, with 7 bases between them. For the CDR3, the DNA is TGCAGTGGGACTCGGAACACTGAAGCTTTCTTT. This codes for CSGTRNTEAFF.

This clonotype was counted at least ten times. The chain links TRBV5-1 to TRBJ1-2; 8 bases are shared with TRBD1. The trim removed 2 bases at V and 4 bases at J, leaving 4 bases unmatched. Germline V lookup: CDR1 SGHRS, CDR2 YFSETQ. The CDR3 is 14 residues long. For the CDR3, the DNA is TGCGCCAGCAGCTTTGGGACAGGAGGCTATGGCTACACCTTC. Encoded protein: CASSFGTGGYGYTF.

This clonotype was recorded at least ten times. The gene calls are TRBV10-3 and TRBJ2-3; D remains unclear. Germline V gives CDR1 ENHRY, CDR2 SYGVKD. This CDR3 is 14 amino acids long. The ends were cut back, 2 bases at V and 2 bases at J, with 8 bases in the middle. The DNA for the CDR3 is TGTGCCATCAGTGAGGGATCATTCACAGATACGCAGTATTTT. Translation gives CAISEGSFTDTQYF.

This clonotype was seen repeatedly, ten times or more. V usage is TRBV29-1 and J usage is TRBJ2-5, with D hard to call. The germline V and J ends were trimmed by 8 bases and 2 bases, with 9 bases remaining between them. The CDR3 totals 11 residues. Germline loops: CDR1 SQVTM, CDR2 ANQGSEA. CDR3 region: CSLLEQETQYF. The CDR3 DNA is TGCAGCCTACTGGAACAAGAGACCCAGTACTTC.

V is TRBV5-1 and J is TRBJ1-4; D call uncertain. The germline gives CDR1 SGHRS, CDR2 YFSETQ. The length of the CDR3 is 14 residues. V was shortened by 3 bases and J by 5 bases, with 11 bases between the two germline ends. The CDR3 sequence is CASSSTRVNEKLFF. The CDR3 DNA reads as TGCGCCAGCAGCTCTACGAGGGTAAATGAAAAACTGTTTTTT.

This clonotype was detected many times. This chain connects TRBV7-9 to TRBJ2-1; TRBD2 agrees at 7 bases. The V gene's germline CDR1 is SEHNR and CDR2 FQNEAQ (reference sequence). The CDR3 contains 19 residues. After removal of 3 bases from V and 8 bases from J, the junction contained 22 bases not matched to a gene. CDR3 amino acids: CASSFAPLRTSFGSDEQFF. In DNA form, the CDR3 reads TGTGCCAGCAGCTTCGCCCCACTCCGGACTAGTTTCGGATCCGATGAGCAGTTCTTC.

This clonotype was recorded a few times. J is TRBJ1-5 and V is TRBV11-2; TRBD1 might be the D (5 bases). The CDR3 loop spans 14 amino acids. V was clipped by 5 bases and J by 5 bases, with 13 bases between them. Germline CDR1 SGHAT, CDR2 FQNNGV. The CDR3 spells CASSPGDSYQPQHF. In DNA, the CDR3 is TGTGCCAGCAGCCCAGGAGACAGTTATCAGCCCCAGCATTTT.

The table lists this clonotype with many counts. The V gene is TRBV18, the J gene TRBJ1-1, with D possibly matching TRBD1 (5 bases). Germline assignment: CDR1 KGHSH and CDR2 LQKENI. The V end lost 3 bases, the J end lost 3 bases, and 17 bases lay between the germline ends. This CDR3 comprises 16 residues. CDR3 sequence: CASSPIARGGDTEAFF. In DNA form, the CDR3 reads TGTGCCAGCTCACCCATCGCCCGGGGAGGGGACACTGAAGCTTTCTTT.

V usage is TRBV15 and J usage is TRBJ2-1; D is uncertain. CDR1 is LNHNV and CDR2 is YYDKDF in the germline V gene (reference sequence). CDR3 length: 14 amino acids. Deletions cut 0 bases from V and 5 bases from J, with 8 bases between. DNA of the CDR3: TGTGCCACCAGCAGAGAGGTAGAGGACAATGAGCAGTTCTTC. This translates into CATSREVEDNEQFF.

This clonotype has only a few counts. The chain joins TRBV10-3 to TRBJ1-6; D uncertain. Trimming removed 0 bases from V and 0 bases from J, with 12 bases in between. The germline gives CDR1 ENHRY, CDR2 SYGVKD. The CDR3 totals 18 residues. The CDR3, as DNA: TGTGCCATCAGTGAGTCTTCGGGCGCAGGCTCCTATAATTCACCCCTCCACTTT. Amino acids: CAISESSGAGSYNSPLHF.

This clonotype occurred a few times. V and J are TRBV24-1 and TRBJ1-1, with 8 bases aligning to TRBD1. Germline CDR1 is KGHDR and CDR2 is SFDVKD. Trimming cost V 7 bases and J 9 bases; bases outside gene matches: 9. The CDR3 loop spans 13 amino acids. CDR3 coding DNA: TGTGCCACCAGCGTTGGGACAGGAGGAAAAGCTTTCTTT. Its translation: CATSVGTGGKAFF.

The gene calls are TRBV19 and TRBJ2-1; 9 bases line up with TRBD2. The germline V gene encodes CDR1 LNHDA and CDR2 SQIVND (reference sequence). The CDR3 runs to 15 residues. Trimming cost V 5 bases and J 6 bases; bases outside gene matches: 8. CDR3 in amino acids: CASSLPGLAANEQFF. The CDR3, as DNA: TGTGCCAGTAGTTTGCCGGGACTAGCTGCCAATGAGCAGTTCTTC.

This clonotype was counted many times. V is TRBV5-1 and J is TRBJ2-5; D possibly corresponds to TRBD1 (6 bases). The CDR3 is 15 residues long. V dropped 0 bases and J dropped 2 bases, with 11 bases sitting between them. Germline lookup yields CDR1 SGHRS and CDR2 YFSETQ. This chain's CDR3 is CASSLAGTSQETQYF. The CDR3, as DNA: TGCGCCAGCAGCTTGGCGGGGACATCACAAGAGACCCAGTACTTC.

The chain carries TRBV28 and TRBJ1-3; D ambiguous. The V end was cut by 1 base, the J end by 10 bases, with 11 bases between. The CDR3 is 13 amino acids. Looked up from germline, CDR1 is MDHEN and CDR2 is SYDVKM. The CDR3 coding sequence is TGTGCCAGCAGTTTATCCCGGGATAGGACCATATATTTT. Translation: CASSLSRDRTIYF.

This clonotype was picked up a small number of times. The genes are TRBV7-2 and TRBJ1-1, with D maybe TRBD1 (6 bases). The germline V gene encodes CDR1 SGHTA and CDR2 FQGNSA. Trimming stripped 1 base from V and 7 bases from J, with 10 bases between. This CDR3 spans 13 amino acids. CDR3 sequence: CASSLGQVNEAFF. The CDR3 coding sequence is TGTGCCAGCAGCTTAGGACAGGTGAATGAAGCTTTCTTT.

The table lists this clonotype with a few counts. V and J are TRBV6-5 and TRBJ2-2, with D perhaps TRBD1 or TRBD2 (5 bases each). The length of the CDR3 is 18 residues. V was pared by 5 bases and J by 3 bases, with 22 bases between. Germline lookup yields CDR1 MNHEY and CDR2 SVGAGI. The CDR3 nucleotides are TGTGCCAGCAGTCCCTATGGGGGACCTCGTGGGGACACCGGGGAGCTGTTTTTT. This sequence encodes CASSPYGGPRGDTGELFF.

This sequence joins TRBV4-2 and TRBJ2-5; D may correspond to TRBD1 or TRBD2 (6 bases each). Germline values: CDR1 LGHNA, CDR2 YNFKEQ. Deletions cut 1 base from V and 2 bases from J, with 11 bases between. The CDR3 has 15 amino acids. The CDR3 DNA follows: TGTGCCAGCAGCCAAGTTCGAGGGGGGCAAGAGACCCAGTACTTC. This encodes CASSQVRGGQETQYF.

This clonotype was seen many times. This rearrangement joins TRBV12-3 or TRBV12-4 to TRBJ2-7; the match to TRBD2 covers 11 bases. The CDR3 is 15 residues long. Trimming at V came to 6 bases and at J to 2 bases, leaving 6 bases not matched to a gene. CDR3 amino acids: CASSLAGLAAYEQYF. CDR3 nucleotide sequence: TGTGCCAGCAGCCTAGCGGGACTAGCGGCCTACGAGCAGTACTTC.

The chain couples TRBV15 to TRBJ1-6, with D maybe TRBD1 (5 bases). Germline CDR1 and CDR2: LNHNV and YYDKDF (reference sequence). With 5 bases removed from V and 2 bases from J, the gap between germline ends came to 16 bases. CDR3 length equals 17 residues. The CDR3 here is CATSPSQGMAYNSPLHF. CDR3 coding DNA: TGTGCCACCAGCCCCTCCCAGGGTATGGCCTATAATTCACCCCTCCACTTT.

The V call is TRBV6-5, the J call TRBJ2-1; 15 nucleotides line up with TRBD2. J gave up 5 bases and V 4 bases, and 6 bases lay outside the gene matches. This CDR3 spans 17 amino acids. Germline CDR1 and CDR2: MNHEY and SVGAGI. The CDR3 nucleotides are TGTGCCAGCAGTTCAGGACTAGCGGGGGGGCCCCACAATGAGCAGTTCTTC. Translating gives CASSSGLAGGPHNEQFF.

This clonotype was counted many times. The chain has TRBV12-3 or TRBV12-4 and TRBJ2-2; 8 bases line up with TRBD1. The V gene end was trimmed by 9 bases and the J gene end by 0 bases; junction bases not matched to a gene: 3. CDR3 size: 14 residues. Here the CDR3 DNA reads TGTGCCAGTAAACAGGGGGCGAACACCGGGGAGCTGTTTTTT. Its translation: CASKQGANTGELFF.